Sequencing of this TCR beta chain was carried out in a study of T cells in Graves' hyperthyroidism and ophthalmopathy. Whole-study findings and limits: Researchers found most expanded thyroid clonotypes above 0.001 in blood as well.

The CDR3 sequence is 12 residues long. The germline V gene has CDR1 LNHDA and CDR2 SQIVND (reference sequence). The TCR beta CDR3 regions underwent amplification using RNA transcripts as the source. The HTBI set primed first-round TCR CDR3 RT-PCR. A single record per CDR3 protein comes from TCRdb applying MiXCR to the multiplex PCR reads. The table has roughly 720,000 distinct CDR3 sequences, approximately 15% seen once; the top ten hold less than 20%. Notes on this clonotype: Its target is unknown.

The V and J genes are TRBV19 and TRBJ2-7; TRBD2 matches at 10 bases. The source is a man in his forties or fifties with Graves' hyperthyroidism. The sample comprised blood. The CDR3 spells CGAGTSVYEQYF. The CDR3 DNA sequence: TGTGGGGCCGGGACTAGCGTCTACGAGCAGTACTTC.